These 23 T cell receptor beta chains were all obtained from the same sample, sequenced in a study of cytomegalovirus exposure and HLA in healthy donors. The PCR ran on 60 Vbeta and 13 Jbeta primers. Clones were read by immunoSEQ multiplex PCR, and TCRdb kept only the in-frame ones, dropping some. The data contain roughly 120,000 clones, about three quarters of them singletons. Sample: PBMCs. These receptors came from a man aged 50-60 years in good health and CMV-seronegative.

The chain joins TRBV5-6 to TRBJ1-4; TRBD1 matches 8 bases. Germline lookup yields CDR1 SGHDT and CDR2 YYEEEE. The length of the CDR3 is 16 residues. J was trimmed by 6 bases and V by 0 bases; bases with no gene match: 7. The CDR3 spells CASSLGTGTRDEKLFF. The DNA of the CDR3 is TGTGCCAGCAGCTTGGGGACAGGGACACGTGATGAAAAACTGTTTTTT.

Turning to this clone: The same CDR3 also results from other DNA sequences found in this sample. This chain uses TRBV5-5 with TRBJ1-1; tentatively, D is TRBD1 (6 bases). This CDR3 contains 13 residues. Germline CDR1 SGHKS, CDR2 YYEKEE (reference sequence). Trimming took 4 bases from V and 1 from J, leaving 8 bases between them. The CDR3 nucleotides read TGTGCCAGCAGCCTACAGGGGAACACTGAAGCTTTCTTT. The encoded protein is CASSLQGNTEAFF.

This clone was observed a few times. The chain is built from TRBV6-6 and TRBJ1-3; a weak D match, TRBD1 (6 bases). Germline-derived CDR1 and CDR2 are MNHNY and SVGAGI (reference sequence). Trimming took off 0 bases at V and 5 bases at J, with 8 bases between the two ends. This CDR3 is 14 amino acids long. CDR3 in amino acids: CASSYSDSRNTIYF. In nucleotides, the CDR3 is TGTGCCAGCAGTTACTCGGACAGCAGAAACACCATATATTTT.

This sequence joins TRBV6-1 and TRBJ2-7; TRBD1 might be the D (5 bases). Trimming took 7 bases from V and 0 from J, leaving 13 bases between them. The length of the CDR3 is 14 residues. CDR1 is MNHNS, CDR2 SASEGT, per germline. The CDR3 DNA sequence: TGTGCCAGCACTCAAACGACAGTCTCCTACGAGCAGTACGTC. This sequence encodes CASTQTTVSYEQYV.

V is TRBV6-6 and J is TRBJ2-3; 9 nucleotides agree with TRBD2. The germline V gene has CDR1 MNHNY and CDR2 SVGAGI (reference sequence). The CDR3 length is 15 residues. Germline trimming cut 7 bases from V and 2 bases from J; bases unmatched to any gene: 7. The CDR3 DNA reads TGTGCCAGCAAAAATAGCGGGGGATCCACAGATACGCAGTATTTT. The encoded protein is CASKNSGGSTDTQYF.

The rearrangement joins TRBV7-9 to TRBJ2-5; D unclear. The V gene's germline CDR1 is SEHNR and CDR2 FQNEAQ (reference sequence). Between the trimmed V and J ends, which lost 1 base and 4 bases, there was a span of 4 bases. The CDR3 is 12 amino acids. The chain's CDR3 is CASSLVAETQYF. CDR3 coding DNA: TGTGCCAGCAGCTTAGTAGCAGAGACCCAGTACTTC. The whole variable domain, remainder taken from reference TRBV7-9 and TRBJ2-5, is DTGVSQNPRHKITKRGQNVTFRCDPISEHNRLYWYRQTLGQGPEFLTYFQNEAQLEKSRLLSDRFSAERPKGSFSTLEIQRTEQGDSAMYLCASSLVAETQYFGPGTRLLVL.

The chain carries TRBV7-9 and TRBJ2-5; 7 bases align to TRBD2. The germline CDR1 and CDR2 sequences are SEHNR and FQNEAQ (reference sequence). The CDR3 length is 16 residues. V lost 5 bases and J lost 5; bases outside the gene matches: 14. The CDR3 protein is CASSPSGAGVGETQYF. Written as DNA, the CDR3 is TGTGCCAGCAGCCCCAGTGGTGCGGGGGTAGGTGAGACCCAGTACTTC.

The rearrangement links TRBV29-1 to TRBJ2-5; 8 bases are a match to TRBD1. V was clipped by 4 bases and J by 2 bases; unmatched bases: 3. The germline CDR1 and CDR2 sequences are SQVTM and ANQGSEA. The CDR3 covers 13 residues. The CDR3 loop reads CSVAHRGQETQYF. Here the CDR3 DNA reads TGCAGCGTTGCCCACAGGGGGCAAGAGACCCAGTACTTC.

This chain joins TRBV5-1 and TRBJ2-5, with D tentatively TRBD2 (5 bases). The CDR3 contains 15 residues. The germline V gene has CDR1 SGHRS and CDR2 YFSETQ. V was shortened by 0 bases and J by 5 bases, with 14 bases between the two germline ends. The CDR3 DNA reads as TGCGCCAGCAGCTTGGTAGGGCCGATAGCGGAGACCCAGTACTTC. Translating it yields CASSLVGPIAETQYF.

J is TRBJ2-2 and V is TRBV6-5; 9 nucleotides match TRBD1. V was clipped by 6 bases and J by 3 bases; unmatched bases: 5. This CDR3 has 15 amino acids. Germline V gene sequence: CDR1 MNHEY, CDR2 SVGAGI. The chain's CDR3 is CASSSGTGYTGELFF. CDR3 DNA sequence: TGTGCCAGCAGCTCCGGGACAGGGTACACCGGGGAGCTGTTTTTT.

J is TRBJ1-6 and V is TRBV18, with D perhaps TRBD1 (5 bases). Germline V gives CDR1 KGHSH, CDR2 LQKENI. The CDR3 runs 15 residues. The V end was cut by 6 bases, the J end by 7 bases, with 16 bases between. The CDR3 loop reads CASSPTGDRNSPLHF. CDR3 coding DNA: TGTGCCAGCTCTCCCACGGGGGACCGGAATTCACCCCTCCACTTT.

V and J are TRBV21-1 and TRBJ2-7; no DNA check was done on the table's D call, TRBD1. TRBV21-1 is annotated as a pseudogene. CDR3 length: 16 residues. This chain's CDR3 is CASSKVVGQGGDEQYV. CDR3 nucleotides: TGTGCCAGCAGCAAAGTGGTCGGACAGGGTGGCGACGAGCAGTACGTC.

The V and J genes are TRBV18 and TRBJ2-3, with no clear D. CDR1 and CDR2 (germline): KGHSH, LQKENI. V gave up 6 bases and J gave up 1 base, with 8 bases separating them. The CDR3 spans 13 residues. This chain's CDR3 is CASSQSGTDTQYF. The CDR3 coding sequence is TGTGCCAGCTCCCAGAGCGGCACAGATACGCAGTATTTT.

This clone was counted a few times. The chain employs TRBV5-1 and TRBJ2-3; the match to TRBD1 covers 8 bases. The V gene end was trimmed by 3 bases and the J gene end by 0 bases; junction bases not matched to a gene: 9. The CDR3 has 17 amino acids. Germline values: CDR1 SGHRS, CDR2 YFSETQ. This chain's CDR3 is CASSWARGQASTDTQYF. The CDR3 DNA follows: TGCGCCAGCAGCTGGGCCAGGGGACAGGCTAGCACAGATACGCAGTATTTT. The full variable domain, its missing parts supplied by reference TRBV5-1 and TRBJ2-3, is KAGVTQTPRYLIKTRGQQVTLSCSPISGHRSVSWYQQTPGQGLQFLFEYFSETQRNKGNFPGRFSGRQFSNSRSEMNVSTLELGDSALYLCASSWARGQASTDTQYFGPGTRLTVL.

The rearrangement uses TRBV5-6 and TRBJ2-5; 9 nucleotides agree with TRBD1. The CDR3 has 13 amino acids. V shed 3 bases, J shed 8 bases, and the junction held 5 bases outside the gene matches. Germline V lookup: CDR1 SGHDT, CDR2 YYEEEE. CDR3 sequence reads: CASSSWTGETQYF. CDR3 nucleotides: TGTGCCAGCAGCTCCTGGACAGGGGAAACCCAGTACTTC.

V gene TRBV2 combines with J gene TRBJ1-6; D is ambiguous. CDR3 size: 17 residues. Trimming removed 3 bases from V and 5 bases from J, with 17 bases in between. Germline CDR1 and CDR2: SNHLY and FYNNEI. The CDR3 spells CASSDPIGGYNNSPLHF. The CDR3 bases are TGTGCCAGCAGTGACCCGATAGGAGGGTACAATAATTCACCCCTCCACTTT. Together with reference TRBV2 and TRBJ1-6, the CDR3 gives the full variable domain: EPEVTQTPSHQVTQMGQEVILRCVPISNHLYFYWYRQILGQKVEFLVSFYNNEISEKSEIFDDQFSVERPDGSNFTLKIRSTKLEDSAMYFCASSDPIGGYNNSPLHFGNGTRLTVT.

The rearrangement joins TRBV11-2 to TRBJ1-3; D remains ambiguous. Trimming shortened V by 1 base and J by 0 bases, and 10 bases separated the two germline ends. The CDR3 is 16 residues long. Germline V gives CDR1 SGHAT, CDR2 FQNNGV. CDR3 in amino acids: CASSLALGSSGNTIYF. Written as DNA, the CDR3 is TGTGCCAGCAGCTTAGCCCTAGGAAGCTCTGGAAACACCATATATTTT.

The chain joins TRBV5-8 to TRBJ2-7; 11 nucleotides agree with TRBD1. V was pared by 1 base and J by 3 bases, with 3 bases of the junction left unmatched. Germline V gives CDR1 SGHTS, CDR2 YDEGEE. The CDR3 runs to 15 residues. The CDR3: CASSLRTGGVYEQYF. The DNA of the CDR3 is TGTGCCAGCAGCTTGCGGACAGGGGGCGTCTACGAGCAGTACTTC. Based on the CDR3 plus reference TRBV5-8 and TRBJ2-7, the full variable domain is EAGVTQSPTHLIKTRGQQATLRCSPISGHTSVYWYQQALGLGLQFLLWYDEGEERNRGNFPPRFSGRQFPNYSSELNVNALELEDSALYLCASSLRTGGVYEQYFGPGTRLTVT.

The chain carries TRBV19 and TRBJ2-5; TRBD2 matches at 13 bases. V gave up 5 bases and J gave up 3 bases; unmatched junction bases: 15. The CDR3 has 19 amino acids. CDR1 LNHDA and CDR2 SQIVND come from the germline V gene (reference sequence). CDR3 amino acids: CASSASPLGTSGEKETQYF. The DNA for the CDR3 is TGTGCCAGTAGTGCATCACCCTTGGGGACTAGCGGGGAAAAAGAGACCCAGTACTTC.

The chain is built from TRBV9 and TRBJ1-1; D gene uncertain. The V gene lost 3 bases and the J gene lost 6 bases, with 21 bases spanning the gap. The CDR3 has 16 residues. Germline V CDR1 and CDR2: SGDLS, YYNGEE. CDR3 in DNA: TGTGCCAGCAGCGCCGACCGCTCCGGGGTCGGGGCTGAAGCTTTCTTT. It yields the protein CASSADRSGVGAEAFF.

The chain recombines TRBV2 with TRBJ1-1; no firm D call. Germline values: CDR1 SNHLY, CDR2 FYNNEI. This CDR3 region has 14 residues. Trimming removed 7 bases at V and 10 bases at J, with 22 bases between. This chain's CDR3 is CASIDNSARAVAFF. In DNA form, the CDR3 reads TGTGCCAGCATAGACAATTCCGCTCGCGCTGTAGCTTTCTTT.

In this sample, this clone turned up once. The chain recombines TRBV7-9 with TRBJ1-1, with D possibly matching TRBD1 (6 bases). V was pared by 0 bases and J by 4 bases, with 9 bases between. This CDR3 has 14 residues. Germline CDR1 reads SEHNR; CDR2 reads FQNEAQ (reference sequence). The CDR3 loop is CASSLALGGTEAFF. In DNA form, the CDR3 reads TGTGCCAGCAGCTTAGCGCTAGGGGGCACTGAAGCTTTCTTT.

The CDR3 DNA is TGTGCCAGCAGCTTGGCGGGAGGTGAAGCTTTCTTT. Its protein is CASSLAGGEAFF. V and J are TRBV5-5 and TRBJ1-1; the D is unclear. Germline lookup yields CDR1 SGHKS and CDR2 YYEKEE (reference sequence). Deletions cut 0 bases from V and 7 bases from J, with 7 bases between. The CDR3 runs 12 residues.